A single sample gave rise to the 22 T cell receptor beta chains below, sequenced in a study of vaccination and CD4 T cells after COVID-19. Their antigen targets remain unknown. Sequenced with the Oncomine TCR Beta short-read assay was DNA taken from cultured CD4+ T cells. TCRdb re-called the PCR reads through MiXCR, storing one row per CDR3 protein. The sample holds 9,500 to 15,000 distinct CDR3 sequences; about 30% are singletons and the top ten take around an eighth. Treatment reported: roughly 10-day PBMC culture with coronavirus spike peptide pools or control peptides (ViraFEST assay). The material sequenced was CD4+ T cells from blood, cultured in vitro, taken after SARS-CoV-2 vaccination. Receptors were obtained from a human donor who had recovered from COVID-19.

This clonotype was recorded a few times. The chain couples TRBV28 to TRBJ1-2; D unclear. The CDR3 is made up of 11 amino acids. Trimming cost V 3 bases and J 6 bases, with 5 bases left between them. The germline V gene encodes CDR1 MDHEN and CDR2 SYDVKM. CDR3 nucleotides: TGTGCCAGCAGTTTGACGAATGGCTACACCTTC. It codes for CASSLTNGYTF.

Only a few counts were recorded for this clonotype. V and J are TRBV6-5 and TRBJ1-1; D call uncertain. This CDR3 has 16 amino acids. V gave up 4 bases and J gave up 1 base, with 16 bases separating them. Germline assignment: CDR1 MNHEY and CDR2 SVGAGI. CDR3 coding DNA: TGTGCCAGCAGTTTCGGATTCGCTAGGACGAACACTGAAGCTTTCTTT. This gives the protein CASSFGFARTNTEAFF.

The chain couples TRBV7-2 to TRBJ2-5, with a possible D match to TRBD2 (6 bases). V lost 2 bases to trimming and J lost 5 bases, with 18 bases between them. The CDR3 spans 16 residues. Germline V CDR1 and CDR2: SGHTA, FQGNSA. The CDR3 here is CASSLWEGSAGETQYF. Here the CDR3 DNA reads TGTGCCAGCAGCTTATGGGAAGGGAGCGCGGGGGAGACCCAGTACTTC.

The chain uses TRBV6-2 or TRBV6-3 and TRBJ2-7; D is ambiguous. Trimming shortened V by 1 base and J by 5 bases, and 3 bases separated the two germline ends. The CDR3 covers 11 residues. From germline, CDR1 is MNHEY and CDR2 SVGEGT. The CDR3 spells CASSYWDEQYF. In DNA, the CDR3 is TGTGCCAGCAGTTACTGGGACGAGCAGTACTTC.

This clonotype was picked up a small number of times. CDR3 sequence (DNA): TGTGCCAGCAGCTTAACAGGGGTTTTAGGCTATGGCTACACCTTC. This gives the protein CASSLTGVLGYGYTF. This chain joins TRBV7-8 and TRBJ1-2; 7 bases map to TRBD1. The CDR3 runs 15 residues. V shed 2 bases, J shed 4 bases, and the junction held 7 bases outside the gene matches. Germline values: CDR1 SGHVS, CDR2 FQNEAQ.

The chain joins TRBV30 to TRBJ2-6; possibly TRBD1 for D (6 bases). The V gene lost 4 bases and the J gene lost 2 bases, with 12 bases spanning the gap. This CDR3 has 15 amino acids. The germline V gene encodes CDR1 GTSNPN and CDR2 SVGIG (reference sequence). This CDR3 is CAWTNDRTGANVLTF. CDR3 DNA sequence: TGTGCCTGGACCAACGACAGGACTGGGGCCAACGTCCTGACTTTC.

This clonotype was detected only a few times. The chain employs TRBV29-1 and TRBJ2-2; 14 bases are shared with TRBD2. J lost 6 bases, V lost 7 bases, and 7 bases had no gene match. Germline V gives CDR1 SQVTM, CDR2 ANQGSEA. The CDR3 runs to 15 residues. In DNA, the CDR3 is TGCAGCGCCCGACTAGCGGGAGGGCCTGCCGGGGAGCTGTTTTTT. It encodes CSARLAGGPAGELFF.

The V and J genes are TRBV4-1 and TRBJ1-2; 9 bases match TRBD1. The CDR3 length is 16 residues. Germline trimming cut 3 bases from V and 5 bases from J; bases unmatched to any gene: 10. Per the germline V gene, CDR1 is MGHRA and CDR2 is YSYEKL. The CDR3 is CASSHSGQGEGYGYTF. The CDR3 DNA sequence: TGCGCCAGCAGCCACTCGGGACAGGGAGAGGGGTATGGCTACACCTTC.

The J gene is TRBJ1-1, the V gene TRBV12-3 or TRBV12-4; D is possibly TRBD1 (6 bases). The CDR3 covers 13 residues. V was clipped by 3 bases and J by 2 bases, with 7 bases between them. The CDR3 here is CASSFGGNTEAFF. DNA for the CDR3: TGTGCCAGCAGTTTTGGGGGCAACACTGAAGCTTTCTTT.

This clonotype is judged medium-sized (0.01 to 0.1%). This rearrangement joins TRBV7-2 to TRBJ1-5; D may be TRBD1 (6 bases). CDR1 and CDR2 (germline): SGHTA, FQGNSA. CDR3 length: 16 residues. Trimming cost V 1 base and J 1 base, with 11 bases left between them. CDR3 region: CASSLVPGASNQPQHF. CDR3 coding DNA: TGTGCCAGCAGCTTAGTCCCAGGGGCAAGCAATCAGCCCCAGCATTTT.

This chain's CDR3 is CASSYEKGRVNTEAFF. The CDR3 DNA reads TGTGCCAGCAGTTACGAGAAGGGACGGGTAAACACTGAAGCTTTCTTT. V gene TRBV6-5 combines with J gene TRBJ1-1; the D gene is possibly TRBD1 (5 bases). CDR3 length equals 16 residues. Germline V CDR1 and CDR2: MNHEY, SVGAGI. V was clipped by 2 bases and J by 2 bases, with 15 bases between them.

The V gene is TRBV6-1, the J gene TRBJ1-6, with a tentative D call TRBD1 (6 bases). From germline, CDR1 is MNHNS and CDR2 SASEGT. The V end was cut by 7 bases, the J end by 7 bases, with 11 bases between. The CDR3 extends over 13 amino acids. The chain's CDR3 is CASTGTRNSPLHF. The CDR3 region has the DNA TGTGCCAGCACTGGGACAAGGAATTCACCCCTCCACTTT.

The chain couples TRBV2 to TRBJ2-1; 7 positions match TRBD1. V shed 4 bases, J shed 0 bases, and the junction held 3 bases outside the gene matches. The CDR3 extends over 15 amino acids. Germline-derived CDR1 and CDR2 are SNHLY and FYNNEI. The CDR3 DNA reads TGTGCCAGCAGTGGCAGGGGGAGCTCCTACAATGAGCAGTTCTTC. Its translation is CASSGRGSSYNEQFF.

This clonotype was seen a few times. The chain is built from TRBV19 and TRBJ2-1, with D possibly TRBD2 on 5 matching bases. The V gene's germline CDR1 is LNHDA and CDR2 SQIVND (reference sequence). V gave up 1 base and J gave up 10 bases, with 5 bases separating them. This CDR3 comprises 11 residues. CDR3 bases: TGTGCCAGTAGTATAGGACTAGAGCAGTTCTTC. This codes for CASSIGLEQFF.

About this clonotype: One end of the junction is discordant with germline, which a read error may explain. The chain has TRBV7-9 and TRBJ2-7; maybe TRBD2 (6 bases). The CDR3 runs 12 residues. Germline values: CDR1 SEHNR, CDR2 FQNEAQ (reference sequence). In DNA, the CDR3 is TGTGCCAGCAGCTGGCGGGGCCACGTACTAGTCTTC. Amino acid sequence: CASSWRGHVLVF.

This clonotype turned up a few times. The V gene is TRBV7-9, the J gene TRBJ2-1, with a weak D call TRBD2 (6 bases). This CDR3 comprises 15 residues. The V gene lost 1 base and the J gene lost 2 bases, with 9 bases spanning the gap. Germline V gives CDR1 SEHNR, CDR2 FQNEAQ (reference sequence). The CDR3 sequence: CASSLDGGAYNEQFF. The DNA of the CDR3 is TGTGCCAGCAGCTTAGATGGCGGGGCCTACAATGAGCAGTTCTTC.

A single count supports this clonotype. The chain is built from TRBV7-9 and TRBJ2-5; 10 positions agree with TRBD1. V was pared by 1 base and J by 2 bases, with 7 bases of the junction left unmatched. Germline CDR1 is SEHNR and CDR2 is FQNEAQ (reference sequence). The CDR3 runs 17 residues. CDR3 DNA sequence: TGTGCCAGCAGCTTAGGGAGAGGACAGGGGGGACAAGAGACCCAGTACTTC. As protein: CASSLGRGQGGQETQYF.

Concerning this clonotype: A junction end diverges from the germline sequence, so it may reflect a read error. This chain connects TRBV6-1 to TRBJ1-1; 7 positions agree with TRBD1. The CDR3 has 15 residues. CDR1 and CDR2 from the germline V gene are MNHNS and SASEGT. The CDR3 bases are TGTGCCAGCAGCCACGGGGCGACAGGGTACACTGGAGCTTTCTTT. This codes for CASSHGATGYTGAFF.

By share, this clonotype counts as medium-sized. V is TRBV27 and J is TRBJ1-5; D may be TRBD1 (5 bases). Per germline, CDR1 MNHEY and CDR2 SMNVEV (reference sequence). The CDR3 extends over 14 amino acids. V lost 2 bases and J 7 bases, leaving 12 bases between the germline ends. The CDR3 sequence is CASSLGGVNQPQHF. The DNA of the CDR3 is TGTGCCAGCAGTTTAGGAGGGGTTAACCAGCCCCAGCATTTT.

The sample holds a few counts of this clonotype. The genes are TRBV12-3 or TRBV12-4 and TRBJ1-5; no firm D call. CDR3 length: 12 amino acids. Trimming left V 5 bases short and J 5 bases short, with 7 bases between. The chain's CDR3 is CASSTDYQPQHF. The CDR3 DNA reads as TGTGCCAGCAGTACCGACTATCAGCCCCAGCATTTT.

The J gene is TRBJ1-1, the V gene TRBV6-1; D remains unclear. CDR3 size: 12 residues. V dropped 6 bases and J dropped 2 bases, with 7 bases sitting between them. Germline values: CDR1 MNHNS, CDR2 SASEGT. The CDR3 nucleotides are TGTGCCAGCAGCCTCGTAAACACTGAAGCTTTCTTT. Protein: CASSLVNTEAFF.

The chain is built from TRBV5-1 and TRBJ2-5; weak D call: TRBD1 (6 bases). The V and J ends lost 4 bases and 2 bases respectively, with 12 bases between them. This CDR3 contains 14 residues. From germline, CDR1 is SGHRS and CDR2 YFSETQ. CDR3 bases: TGCGCCAGCAGCACGAACGACAGGCAAGAGACCCAGTACTTC. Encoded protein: CASSTNDRQETQYF. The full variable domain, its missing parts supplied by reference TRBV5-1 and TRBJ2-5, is KAGVTQTPRYLIKTRGQQVTLSCSPISGHRSVSWYQQTPGQGLQFLFEYFSETQRNKGNFPGRFSGRQFSNSRSEMNVSTLELGDSALYLCASSTNDRQETQYFGPGTRLLVL.